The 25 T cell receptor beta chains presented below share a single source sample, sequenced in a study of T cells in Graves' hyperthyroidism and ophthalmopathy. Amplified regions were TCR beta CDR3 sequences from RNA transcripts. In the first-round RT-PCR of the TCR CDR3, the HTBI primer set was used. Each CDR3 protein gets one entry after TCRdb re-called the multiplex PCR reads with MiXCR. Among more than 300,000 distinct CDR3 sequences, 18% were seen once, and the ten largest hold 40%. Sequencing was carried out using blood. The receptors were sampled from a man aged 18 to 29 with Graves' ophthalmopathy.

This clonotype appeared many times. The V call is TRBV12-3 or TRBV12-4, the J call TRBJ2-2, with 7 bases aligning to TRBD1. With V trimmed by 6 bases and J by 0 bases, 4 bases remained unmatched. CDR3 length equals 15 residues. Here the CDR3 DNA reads TGTGCCAGCAGCCCCGGACAGGCGAACACCGGGGAGCTGTTTTTT. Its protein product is CASSPGQANTGELFF.

The CDR3 nucleotides are TGTGCCAGCAGCTCACAGGGGGAGATGAAGCATGGCTACACCTTC. It encodes CASSSQGEMKHGYTF. The genes are TRBV7-9 and TRBJ1-2, with 8 bases lining up with TRBD1. Trimming cost V 4 bases and J 6 bases; bases outside gene matches: 10. This CDR3 contains 15 residues. CDR1 is SEHNR and CDR2 is FQNEAQ in the germline V gene (reference sequence).

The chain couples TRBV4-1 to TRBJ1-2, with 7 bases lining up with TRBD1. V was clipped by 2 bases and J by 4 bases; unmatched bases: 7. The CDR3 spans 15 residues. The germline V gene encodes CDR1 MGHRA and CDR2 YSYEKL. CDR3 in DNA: TGCGCCAGCAGCCAATCGACAGGGTATTTCTATGGCTACACCTTC. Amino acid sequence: CASSQSTGYFYGYTF.

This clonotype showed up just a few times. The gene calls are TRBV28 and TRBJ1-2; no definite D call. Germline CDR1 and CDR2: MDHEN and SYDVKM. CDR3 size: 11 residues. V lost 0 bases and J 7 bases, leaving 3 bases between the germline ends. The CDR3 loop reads CASSLWAGYTF. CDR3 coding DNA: TGTGCCAGCAGTTTATGGGCTGGCTACACCTTC.

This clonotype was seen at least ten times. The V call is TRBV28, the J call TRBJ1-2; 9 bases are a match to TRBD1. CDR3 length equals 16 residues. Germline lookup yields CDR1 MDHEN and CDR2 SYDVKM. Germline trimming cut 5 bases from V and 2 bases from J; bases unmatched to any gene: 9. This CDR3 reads CASSTTPGQGNYGYTF. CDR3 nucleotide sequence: TGTGCCAGCAGTACCACTCCGGGACAGGGAAACTATGGCTACACCTTC.

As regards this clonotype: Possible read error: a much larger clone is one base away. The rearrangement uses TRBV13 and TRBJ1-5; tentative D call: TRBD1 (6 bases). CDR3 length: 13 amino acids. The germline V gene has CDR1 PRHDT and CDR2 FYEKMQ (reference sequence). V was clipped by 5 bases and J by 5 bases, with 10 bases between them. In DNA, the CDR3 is TGTGCCAGCAGCATGGACAGCTATCAGCCCCAGCATTTT. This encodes CASSMDSYQPQHF. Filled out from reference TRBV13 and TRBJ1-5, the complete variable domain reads AAGVIQSPRHLIKEKRETATLKCYPIPRHDTVYWYQQGPGQDPQFLISFYEKMQSDKGSIPDRFSAQQFSDYHSELNMSSLELGDSALYFCASSMDSYQPQHFGDGTRLSIL.

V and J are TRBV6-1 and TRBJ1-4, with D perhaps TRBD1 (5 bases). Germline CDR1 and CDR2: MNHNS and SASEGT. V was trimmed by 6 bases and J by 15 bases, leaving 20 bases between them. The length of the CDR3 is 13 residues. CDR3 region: CASSLSPRDPMFF. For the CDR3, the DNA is TGTGCCAGCAGCCTTTCTCCCCGGGACCCCATGTTTTTT.

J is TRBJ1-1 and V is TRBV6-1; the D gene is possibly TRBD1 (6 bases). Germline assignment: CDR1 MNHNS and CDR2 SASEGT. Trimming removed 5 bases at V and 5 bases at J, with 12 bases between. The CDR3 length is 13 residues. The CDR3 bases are TGTGCCAGCAGTAAAACAGGGAGGACTGAAGCTTTCTTT. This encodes CASSKTGRTEAFF.

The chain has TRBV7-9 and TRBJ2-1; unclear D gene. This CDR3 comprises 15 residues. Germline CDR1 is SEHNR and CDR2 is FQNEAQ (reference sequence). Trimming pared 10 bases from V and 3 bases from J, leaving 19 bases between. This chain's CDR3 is CATASTDYGYNEQFF. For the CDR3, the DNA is TGTGCCACCGCCAGTACTGATTATGGCTACAATGAGCAGTTCTTC.

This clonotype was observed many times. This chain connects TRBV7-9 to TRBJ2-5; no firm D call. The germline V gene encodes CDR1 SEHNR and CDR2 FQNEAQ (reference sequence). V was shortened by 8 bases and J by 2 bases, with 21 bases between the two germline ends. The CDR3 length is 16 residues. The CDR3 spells CASPPGSPTGQETQYF. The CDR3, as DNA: TGTGCCAGCCCGCCCGGCAGCCCCACTGGGCAAGAGACCCAGTACTTC.

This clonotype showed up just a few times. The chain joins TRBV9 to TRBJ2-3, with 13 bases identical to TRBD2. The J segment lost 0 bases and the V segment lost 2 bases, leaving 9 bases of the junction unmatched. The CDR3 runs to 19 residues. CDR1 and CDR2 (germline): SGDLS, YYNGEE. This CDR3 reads CASSVRTSGGETSTDTQYF. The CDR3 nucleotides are TGTGCCAGCAGCGTCCGGACTAGCGGGGGAGAAACTAGCACAGATACGCAGTATTTT.

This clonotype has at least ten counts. The DNA for the CDR3 is TGTGCCAGCAGCCAAGGACTACTAGCGGGGGGGTACGAGCAGTACTTC. It yields the protein CASSQGLLAGGYEQYF. This chain connects TRBV14 to TRBJ2-7; 13 bases match TRBD2. Germline values: CDR1 SGHDN, CDR2 FVKESK. J gave up 4 bases and V 1 base, and 4 bases lay outside the gene matches. This CDR3 region has 16 residues.

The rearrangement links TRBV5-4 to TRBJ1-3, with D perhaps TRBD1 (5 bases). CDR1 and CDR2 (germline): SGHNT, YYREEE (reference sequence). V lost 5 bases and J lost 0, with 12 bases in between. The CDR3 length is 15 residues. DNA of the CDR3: TGTGCCAGCAGTCCTGACAGCTACTCTGGAAACACCATATATTTT. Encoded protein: CASSPDSYSGNTIYF.

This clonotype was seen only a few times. The CDR3 loop reads CSGTPSSPSYEQYF. The CDR3 nucleotides are TGCAGTGGAACACCCAGCTCCCCGTCCTACGAGCAGTACTTC. The V and J genes are TRBV20-1 and TRBJ2-7; D remains unclear. V was cut by 7 bases and J by 1 base, with 17 bases left in between. The CDR3 is made up of 14 amino acids. Germline lookup yields CDR1 DFQATT and CDR2 SNEGSKA (reference sequence).

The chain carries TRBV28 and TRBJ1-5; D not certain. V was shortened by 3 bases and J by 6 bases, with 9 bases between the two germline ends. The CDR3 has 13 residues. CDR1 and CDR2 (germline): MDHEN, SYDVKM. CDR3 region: CASSFPGSQPQHF. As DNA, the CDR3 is TGTGCCAGCAGTTTTCCGGGCAGTCAGCCCCAGCATTTT.

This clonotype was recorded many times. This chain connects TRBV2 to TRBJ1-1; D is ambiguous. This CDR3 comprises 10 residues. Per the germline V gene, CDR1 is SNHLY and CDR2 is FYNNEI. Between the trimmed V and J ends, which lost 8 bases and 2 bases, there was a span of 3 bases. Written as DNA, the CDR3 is TGTGCCAGCCTCAACACTGAAGCTTTCTTT. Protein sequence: CASLNTEAFF.

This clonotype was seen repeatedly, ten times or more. In DNA, the CDR3 is TGTGCCAGCAGCCCTAGCGGGGGGGACTACGAGCAGTACTTC. Amino acid sequence: CASSPSGGDYEQYF. V and J are TRBV7-3 and TRBJ2-7, with 12 bases matching TRBD2. With 5 bases clipped from V and 3 bases from J, the junction kept 2 bases outside the gene matches. Germline-derived CDR1 and CDR2 are SGHTA and FQGTGA. CDR3 length: 14 residues.

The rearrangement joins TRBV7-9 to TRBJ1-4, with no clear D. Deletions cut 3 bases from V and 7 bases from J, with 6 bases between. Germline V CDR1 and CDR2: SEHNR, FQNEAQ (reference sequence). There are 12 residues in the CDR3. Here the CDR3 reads CASSFMSEKLFF. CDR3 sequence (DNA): TGTGCCAGCAGCTTTATGTCTGAAAAACTGTTTTTT.

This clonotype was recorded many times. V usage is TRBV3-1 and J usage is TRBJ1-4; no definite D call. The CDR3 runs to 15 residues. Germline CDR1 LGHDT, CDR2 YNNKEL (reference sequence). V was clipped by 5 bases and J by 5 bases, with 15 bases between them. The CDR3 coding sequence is TGTGCCAGCAGCGGAACACGGGATGTCAATGAAAAACTGTTTTTT. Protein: CASSGTRDVNEKLFF.

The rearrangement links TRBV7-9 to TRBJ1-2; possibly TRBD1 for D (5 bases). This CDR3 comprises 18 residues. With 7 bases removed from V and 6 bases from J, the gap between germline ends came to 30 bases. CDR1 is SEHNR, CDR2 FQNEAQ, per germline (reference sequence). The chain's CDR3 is CASTPGTAETLSRNGYTF. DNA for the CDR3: TGTGCCAGCACCCCCGGGACCGCGGAGACACTATCTAGGAATGGCTACACCTTC.

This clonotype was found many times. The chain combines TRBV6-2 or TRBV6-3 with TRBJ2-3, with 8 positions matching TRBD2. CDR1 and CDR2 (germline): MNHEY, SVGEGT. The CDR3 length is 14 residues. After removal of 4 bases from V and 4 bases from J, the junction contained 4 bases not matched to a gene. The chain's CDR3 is CASSLRGDADTQYF. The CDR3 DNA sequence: TGTGCCAGCAGTTTGCGGGGGGATGCAGATACGCAGTATTTT.

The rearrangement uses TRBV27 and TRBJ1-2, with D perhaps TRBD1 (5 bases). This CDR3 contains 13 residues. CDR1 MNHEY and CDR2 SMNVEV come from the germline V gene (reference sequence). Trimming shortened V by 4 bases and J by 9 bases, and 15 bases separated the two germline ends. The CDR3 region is CASSSLGAMSYTF. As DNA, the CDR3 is TGTGCCAGCAGTTCCCTAGGGGCCATGAGCTACACCTTC.

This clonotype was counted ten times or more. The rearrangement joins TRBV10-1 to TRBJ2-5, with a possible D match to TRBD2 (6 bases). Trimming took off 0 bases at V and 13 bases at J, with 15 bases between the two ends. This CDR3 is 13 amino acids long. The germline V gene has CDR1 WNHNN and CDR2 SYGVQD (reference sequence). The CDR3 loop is CASSESVNAGTYF. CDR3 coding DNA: TGCGCCAGCAGTGAGTCCGTAAATGCGGGGACGTACTTC.

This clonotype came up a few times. The CDR3 DNA sequence: TGCGCCAGCAGCTCGGAGCCCATCTCCACCGGGGAGCTGTTTTTT. This translates into CASSSEPISTGELFF. The chain carries TRBV5-1 and TRBJ2-2; the D is unclear. Germline loops: CDR1 SGHRS, CDR2 YFSETQ. The CDR3 totals 15 residues. The V gene lost 3 bases and the J gene lost 4 bases, with 13 bases spanning the gap.

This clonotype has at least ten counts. CDR3 protein: CASSVVGAGTGELFF. The CDR3 DNA follows: TGTGCCAGCAGTGTCGTAGGGGCGGGGACCGGGGAGCTGTTTTTT. The chain carries TRBV2 and TRBJ2-2, with TRBD2 as a possible D gene (6 bases). The CDR3 runs 15 residues. CDR1 is SNHLY, CDR2 FYNNEI, per germline. The V gene lost 4 bases and the J gene lost 5 bases, with 14 bases spanning the gap.